Below, 25 T cell receptor beta chains from the same sample are listed, as sequenced in a study of CD8+CD57+ T cells in acquired aplastic anemia. TCR beta VDJ combinations and CDR3 sequences were profiled from genomic DNA. In TCRdb, the reads were re-called with MiXCR into one record per CDR3 protein. The top ten clones hold 0.75% to 0.95% of a sample with 450,000 to 600,000 distinct CDR3 sequences, less than 35% of them seen once. CD8+CD57+ cell expansion, shown by flow cytometry, had occurred in the patients selected for sequencing. Sequenced: sorted CD4+, CD8+, or CD8+CD57+ T cells (not recorded which) from PBMCs. These receptors originate from a human donor with aplastic anemia.

There are many counts of this clonotype. The J gene is TRBJ2-7, the V gene TRBV5-5; 10 bases fit TRBD1. Trimming removed 0 bases from V and 5 bases from J; junction bases left unmatched: 8. Per germline, CDR1 SGHKS and CDR2 YYEKEE (reference sequence). The length of the CDR3 is 16 residues. The CDR3 region has the DNA TGTGCCAGCAGCTTGGTCGTGGGGACAGGGGTTAACGAGCAGTACTTC. As protein: CASSLVVGTGVNEQYF.

The genes are TRBV6-2 or TRBV6-3 and TRBJ1-1, with 9 bases fitting TRBD1. The germline V gene has CDR1 MNHEY and CDR2 SVGEGT. V shed 6 bases, J shed 4 bases, and the junction held 6 bases outside the gene matches. The CDR3 consists of 14 residues. CDR3 DNA: TGTGCCAGCAGAGCCGGGACAGGGAGCACTGAAGCTTTCTTT. Encoded protein: CASRAGTGSTEAFF.

The genes are TRBV25-1 and TRBJ1-5; no firm D call. Germline V CDR1 and CDR2: MGHDK, SYGVNS. The ends were cut back, 5 bases at V and 6 bases at J, with 17 bases in the middle. This CDR3 spans 15 amino acids. The CDR3 region is CASSPTEGDAQPQHF. DNA for the CDR3: TGTGCCAGCAGTCCTACAGAGGGAGACGCTCAGCCCCAGCATTTT.

The chain combines TRBV12-3 or TRBV12-4 with TRBJ2-1, with 7 bases fitting TRBD1. The V and J ends lost 11 bases and 1 base, in that order; junction bases with no gene match: 8. The CDR3 runs 14 residues. This CDR3 is CACVGGASYNEQFF. CDR3 bases: TGTGCCTGCGTAGGGGGCGCATCCTACAATGAGCAGTTCTTC.

This clonotype was observed at least ten times. J is TRBJ1-2 and V is TRBV20-1; the match to TRBD1 covers 7 bases. Germline CDR1 is DFQATT and CDR2 is SNEGSKA (reference sequence). V shed 4 bases, J shed 8 bases, and the junction held 10 bases outside the gene matches. The CDR3 is 13 amino acids. CDR3 in DNA: TGCAGTGCTATCGACAGGGTGGTAAGGGGCTACACCTTC. This sequence encodes CSAIDRVVRGYTF.

About this clonotype: A much larger clone differs from this one at a single base, so this may be a read error. The J gene is TRBJ2-1, the V gene TRBV24-1, with D perhaps matching TRBD2 (5 bases). The CDR3 is 16 amino acids. Looked up from germline, CDR1 is KGHDR and CDR2 is SFDVKD. DNA of the CDR3: TGTGCCGCCAGTGATCCCCTGGGGAGCTCCTACAATGAGCAGTTCTTC. Protein product: CAASDPLGSSYNEQFF.

The chain has TRBV20-1 and TRBJ2-2, with D possibly matching TRBD2 (5 bases). CDR3 length: 11 amino acids. CDR1 DFQATT and CDR2 SNEGSKA come from the germline V gene (reference sequence). The V gene lost 8 bases and the J gene lost 4 bases, with 8 bases spanning the gap. CDR3 in DNA: TGCAGTACGGGGAGCACCGGGGAGCTGTTTTTT. The encoded protein is CSTGSTGELFF.

At least ten counts were recorded for this clonotype. The rearrangement uses TRBV5-1 and TRBJ2-7; no reliable D call. The V and J ends lost 5 bases and 5 bases respectively, with 14 bases between them. The CDR3 spans 13 residues. CDR1 SGHRS and CDR2 YFSETQ come from the germline V gene. CDR3 region: CASSGRPSDEQYF. The CDR3 DNA sequence: TGCGCCAGCAGTGGCAGACCTTCGGACGAGCAGTACTTC.

This rearrangement joins TRBV2 to TRBJ1-1, with 8 bases fitting TRBD1. V shed 5 bases, J shed 3 bases, and the junction held 8 bases outside the gene matches. This CDR3 comprises 15 residues. The V gene's germline CDR1 is SNHLY and CDR2 FYNNEI. The DNA of the CDR3 is TGTGCCAGCAGTTCCGACAGGGGAGGGGACACTGAAGCTTTCTTT. Translated, it gives CASSSDRGGDTEAFF.

There are many counts of this clonotype. V is TRBV29-1 and J is TRBJ2-5; D gene ambiguous. V was shortened by 7 bases and J by 5 bases, with 11 bases between the two germline ends. Germline CDR1 reads SQVTM; CDR2 reads ANQGSEA. The CDR3 contains 11 residues. The chain's CDR3 is CSALDLETQYF. CDR3 sequence (DNA): TGCAGCGCGCTAGATTTGGAGACCCAGTACTTC.

Regarding this clonotype: This may come from a read error, since a much larger clone is one base off. This chain uses TRBV12-3 or TRBV12-4 with TRBJ2-6; unclear D gene. CDR3 size: 15 residues. Deletions cut 5 bases from V and 4 bases from J, with 12 bases between. CDR3 in DNA: TGTGCCAGCAGTCCTACCCCAAGCGGGGCCAACGTCCTGACTTTC. It is translated as CASSPTPSGANVLTF.

The V call is TRBV20-1, the J call TRBJ2-3; 7 bases align to TRBD1. V lost 1 base to trimming and J lost 2 bases; unmatched junction nucleotides: 18. Germline V lookup: CDR1 DFQATT, CDR2 SNEGSKA (reference sequence). The CDR3 consists of 19 residues. In DNA form, the CDR3 reads TGCAGTGCTAGAGCCTCAGGGGGAACGGACAGAGCCAACACAGATACGCAGTATTTT. Translated: CSARASGGTDRANTDTQYF.

Comment on this clonotype: A junction end diverges from the germline sequence, so it may reflect a read error. The chain is built from TRBV19 and TRBJ1-4, with a weak D call TRBD1 (5 bases). The germline V gene encodes CDR1 LNHDA and CDR2 SQIVND (reference sequence). This CDR3 is 13 amino acids long. This CDR3 reads CAGSRDSAEKLVF. CDR3 nucleotide sequence: TGTGCCGGTAGCCGGGACTCGGCAGAAAAACTGGTTTTT.

Concerning this clonotype: This may come from a read error, since a much larger clone is one base off. The chain carries TRBV25-1 and TRBJ1-2, with 10 nucleotides matching TRBD1. In germline, CDR1 is MGHDK, CDR2 SYGVNS. Trimming at V came to 6 bases and at J to 10 bases, leaving 11 bases not matched to a gene. The CDR3 length is 14 residues. The DNA of the CDR3 is TGTGCCAGCAGCTTAAGTCGGACAGGGGGGGCCTACACCTTC. Translating it yields CASSLSRTGGAYTF.

A remark on this clonotype: A much more abundant neighbour one base away suggests this may be a read error. V is TRBV30 and J is TRBJ1-2; no reliable D call. Germline V gene data show CDR1 as GTSNPN and CDR2 as SVGIG (reference sequence). This CDR3 spans 11 amino acids. CDR3 sequence (DNA): TGTGCCTGGGGTGTACCAGGTGGCTACACCTTC. Its translation: CAWGVPGGYTF.

This clonotype was observed many times. The V call is TRBV5-1, the J call TRBJ2-7; D is perhaps TRBD2 (5 bases). The CDR3 extends over 14 amino acids. Per germline, CDR1 SGHRS and CDR2 YFSETQ. V lost 4 bases and J lost 5, with 16 bases in between. The CDR3 DNA sequence: TGCGCCAGCAGCGTACGAGAGTGGCGGGACGAGCAGTACTTC. Translation: CASSVREWRDEQYF.

V usage is TRBV20-1 and J usage is TRBJ1-1, with D perhaps matching TRBD1 (6 bases). Trimming pared 2 bases from V and 6 bases from J, leaving 13 bases between. The germline V gene has CDR1 DFQATT and CDR2 SNEGSKA (reference sequence). This CDR3 is 13 amino acids long. The DNA of the CDR3 is TGCAGTGCTAGACTACAGGGAGGCGCTGAAGCTTTCTTT. Translated, it gives CSARLQGGAEAFF.

The sample holds a few counts of this clonotype. The chain links TRBV20-1 to TRBJ2-3; D is ambiguous. Germline CDR1 and CDR2: DFQATT and SNEGSKA (reference sequence). The CDR3 is made up of 17 amino acids. The ends were cut back, 1 base at V and 1 base at J, with 18 bases in the middle. CDR3 in amino acids: CSARGSGERARTDTQYF. CDR3 in DNA: TGCAGTGCTAGAGGCAGTGGGGAAAGAGCCCGCACAGATACGCAGTATTTT.

The chain has TRBV15 and TRBJ1-1, with D unclear. V lost 4 bases and J lost 7, with 7 bases in between. Germline assignment: CDR1 LNHNV and CDR2 YYDKDF (reference sequence). CDR3 size: 11 residues. The CDR3 reads CATSNTDEAFF. CDR3 in DNA: TGTGCCACCAGCAATACGGATGAAGCTTTCTTT.

Many counts were recorded for this clonotype. This chain links TRBV6-5 with TRBJ2-2; either TRBD1 or TRBD2 may supply D (5 bases each). V was shortened by 3 bases and J by 8 bases, with 7 bases between the two germline ends. CDR1 is MNHEY and CDR2 is SVGAGI in the germline V gene. The CDR3 totals 12 residues. The CDR3 protein is CASSYGGGELFF. CDR3 nucleotides: TGTGCCAGCAGTTATGGGGGAGGGGAGCTGTTTTTT.

This clonotype was recorded many times. This rearrangement joins TRBV19 to TRBJ1-5, with D tentatively TRBD1 (6 bases). Germline V lookup: CDR1 LNHDA, CDR2 SQIVND (reference sequence). This CDR3 is built from 15 residues. Trimming removed 5 bases at V and 1 base at J, with 12 bases between. The CDR3 reads CASSGMGASNQPQHF. The DNA of the CDR3 is TGTGCCAGTAGTGGGATGGGGGCGAGCAATCAGCCCCAGCATTTT. The full variable domain, with the rest looked up from reference TRBV19 and TRBJ1-5, is DGGITQSPKYLFRKEGQNVTLSCEQNLNHDAMYWYRQDPGQGLRLIYYSQIVNDFQKGDIAEGYSVSREKKESFPLTVTSAQKNPTAFYLCASSGMGASNQPQHFGDGTRLSIL.

This clonotype was counted at least ten times. V usage is TRBV6-5 and J usage is TRBJ1-2; D is possibly TRBD1 (6 bases). Trimming took off 6 bases at V and 2 bases at J, with 10 bases between the two ends. Germline V gene lookup returns CDR1 MNHEY and CDR2 SVGAGI. The CDR3 is 13 residues long. CDR3 loop: CASSLGQNYGYTF. CDR3 DNA: TGTGCCAGCAGCTTAGGACAGAACTATGGCTACACCTTC.

The CDR3 is CATSAARDRGSYEQYF. The DNA for the CDR3 is TGTGCCACCAGTGCCGCCCGGGACAGGGGCTCCTACGAGCAGTACTTC. This chain joins TRBV24-1 and TRBJ2-7; TRBD1 aligns across 10 bases. The CDR3 extends over 16 amino acids. V gave up 5 bases and J gave up 0 bases; unmatched junction bases: 6. The germline gives CDR1 KGHDR, CDR2 SFDVKD.

This chain links TRBV12-3 or TRBV12-4 with TRBJ1-5, with TRBD1 matching 9 bases. This CDR3 spans 14 amino acids. Unmatched junction bases numbered 4, after V lost 5 bases and J lost 5 bases. The CDR3 DNA sequence: TGTGCCAGCAGTCGGACAGGGGCCCATCAGCCCCAGCATTTT. This sequence encodes CASSRTGAHQPQHF.

This clonotype was detected a few times. In nucleotides, the CDR3 is TGTGCCTGGAGTACCTCGGGGACGCTCAATTCACCCCTCCACTTT. It codes for CAWSTSGTLNSPLHF. The V gene is TRBV30, the J gene TRBJ1-6, with a weak D call TRBD1 (5 bases). V was trimmed by 2 bases and J by 7 bases, leaving 15 bases between them. The CDR3 loop spans 15 amino acids. The germline V gene has CDR1 GTSNPN and CDR2 SVGIG (reference sequence).